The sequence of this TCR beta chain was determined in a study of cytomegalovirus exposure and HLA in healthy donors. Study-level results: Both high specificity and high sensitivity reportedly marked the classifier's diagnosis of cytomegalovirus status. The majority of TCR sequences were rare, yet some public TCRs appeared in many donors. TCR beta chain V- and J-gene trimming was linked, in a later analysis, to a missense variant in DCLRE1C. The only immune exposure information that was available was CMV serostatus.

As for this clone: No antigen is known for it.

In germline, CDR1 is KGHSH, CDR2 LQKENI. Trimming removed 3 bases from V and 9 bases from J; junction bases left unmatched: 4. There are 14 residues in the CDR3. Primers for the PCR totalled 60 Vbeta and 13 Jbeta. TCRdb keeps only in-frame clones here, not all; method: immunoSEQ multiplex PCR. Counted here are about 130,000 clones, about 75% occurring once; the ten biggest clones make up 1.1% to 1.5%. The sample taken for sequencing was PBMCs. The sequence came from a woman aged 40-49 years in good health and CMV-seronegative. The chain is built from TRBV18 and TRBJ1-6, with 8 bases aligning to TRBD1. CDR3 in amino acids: CASSPPDRASPLHF. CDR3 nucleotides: TGTGCCAGCTCACCGCCGGACAGGGCTTCACCCCTCCACTTT.